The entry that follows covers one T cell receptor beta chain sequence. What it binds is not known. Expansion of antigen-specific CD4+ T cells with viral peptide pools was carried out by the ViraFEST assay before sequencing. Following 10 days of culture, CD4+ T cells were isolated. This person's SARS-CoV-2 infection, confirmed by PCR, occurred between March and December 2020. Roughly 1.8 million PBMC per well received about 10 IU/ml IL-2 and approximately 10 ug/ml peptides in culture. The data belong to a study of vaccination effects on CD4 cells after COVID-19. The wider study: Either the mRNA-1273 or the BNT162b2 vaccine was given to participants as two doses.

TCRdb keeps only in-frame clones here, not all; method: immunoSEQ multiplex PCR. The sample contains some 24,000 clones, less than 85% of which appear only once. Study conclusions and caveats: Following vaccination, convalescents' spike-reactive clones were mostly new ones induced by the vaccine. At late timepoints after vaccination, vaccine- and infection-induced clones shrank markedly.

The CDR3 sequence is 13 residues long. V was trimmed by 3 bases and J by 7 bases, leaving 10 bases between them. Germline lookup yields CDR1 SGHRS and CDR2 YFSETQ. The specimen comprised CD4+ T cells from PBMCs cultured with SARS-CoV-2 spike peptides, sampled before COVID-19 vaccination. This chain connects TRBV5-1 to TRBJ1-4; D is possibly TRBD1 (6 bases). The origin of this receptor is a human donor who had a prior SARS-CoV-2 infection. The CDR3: CASSWQGSEKLFF. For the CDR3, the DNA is TGCGCCAGCAGCTGGCAGGGGAGTGAAAAACTGTTTTTT.